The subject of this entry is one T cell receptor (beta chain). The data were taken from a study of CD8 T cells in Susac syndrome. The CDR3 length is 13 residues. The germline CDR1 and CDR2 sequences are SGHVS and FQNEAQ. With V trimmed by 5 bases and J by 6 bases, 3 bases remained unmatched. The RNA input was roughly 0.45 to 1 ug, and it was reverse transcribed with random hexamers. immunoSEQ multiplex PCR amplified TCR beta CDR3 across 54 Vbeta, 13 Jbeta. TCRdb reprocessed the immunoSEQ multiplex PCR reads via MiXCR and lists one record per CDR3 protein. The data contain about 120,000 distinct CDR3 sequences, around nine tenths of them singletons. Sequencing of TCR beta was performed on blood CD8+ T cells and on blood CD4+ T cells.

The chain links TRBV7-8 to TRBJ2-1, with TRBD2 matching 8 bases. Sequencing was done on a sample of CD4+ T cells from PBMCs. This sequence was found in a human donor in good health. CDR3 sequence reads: CASSAGGPNEQFF. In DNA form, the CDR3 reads TGTGCCAGCAGCGCGGGGGGACCCAATGAGCAGTTCTTC.